This T cell receptor (beta chain) was documented in a study of identical twins. General observations from the study: Researchers reported weaker excess twin sharing in beta out-of-frame sequences. Invariant MAIT and iNKT cells may have partly biased zero-insertion analyses.

TCRdb reprocessed the 5' RACE reads with MiXCR, giving one entry per CDR3 protein. Among 1.5 million or so distinct CDR3 sequences, under 35% were seen once, and the ten largest hold 0.25% to 0.3%. The CDR3 is 14 residues long. The germline CDR1 and CDR2 sequences are SGDLS and YYNGEE. Trimming took 3 bases from V and 2 from J, leaving 11 bases between them. A remark on this clonotype: As yet, its antigen is unknown.

Healthy Caucasians supplied all donations. This clonotype was obtained from a newborn girl in good health. The rearrangement uses TRBV9 and TRBJ1-2; weak D call: TRBD1 (5 bases). Sequences were obtained from cord blood. The CDR3 DNA sequence: TGTGCCAGCAGCGCCAGGGACTACAACTATGGCTACACCTTC. Protein sequence: CASSARDYNYGYTF.